Listed here is a single T cell receptor beta chain. The data stem from a study of CD8 T cells in Susac syndrome. Reverse transcription of about 0.5 to 1 ug RNA was carried out with random hexamers. TCRdb re-derived calls from the immunoSEQ multiplex PCR reads in MiXCR, one entry per CDR3 protein. The repertoire holds tens of thousands of distinct CDR3 sequences, with about 94% as singletons. The length of the CDR3 is 12 residues. Looked up from germline, CDR1 is LNHDA and CDR2 is SQIVND (reference sequence). V lost 10 bases and J 3 bases, leaving 12 bases between the germline ends. Healthy donors were controls matched for age and sex. TEMRA cells underwent FACS enrichment and CD8+ and CD4+ T cells underwent negative isolation.

The sequencing sample was made of CD8+ T cells from PBMCs. The clonotype comes from a human donor in good health. The gene calls are TRBV19 and TRBJ1-1, with no clear D. The CDR3 reads CAIRGSDTEAFF. The CDR3 DNA sequence: TGTGCCATTAGAGGTTCGGACACTGAAGCTTTCTTT.